The present T cell receptor (beta chain) was sequenced within a study of patients and donors after allogeneic stem cell transplantation. TCRdb re-analysed the RT-PCR reads in MiXCR, keeping a single row per CDR3 protein. The top ten clones hold about three quarters of a sample with roughly 41,000 distinct CDR3 sequences, roughly 30% of them seen once. Germline trimming cut 6 bases from V and 6 bases from J; bases unmatched to any gene: 2. The CDR3 runs to 14 residues. This clonotype was observed a few times. The source of this sequence is a human donor who was either an allogeneic HSCT recipient or a stem cell or donor lymphocyte infusion donor (not recorded which). It is not recorded whose cells these are; they may come from a transplant donor. Input material: blood, either unsorted or a sorted T cell fraction (not recorded which). The chain couples TRBV12-3 or TRBV12-4 to TRBJ1-4; 12 bases are shared with TRBD1. The CDR3 DNA reads TGTGCCAGCAGAGGGACAGGGGGCTATGAAAAACTGTTTTTT. Its translation: CASRGTGGYEKLFF.